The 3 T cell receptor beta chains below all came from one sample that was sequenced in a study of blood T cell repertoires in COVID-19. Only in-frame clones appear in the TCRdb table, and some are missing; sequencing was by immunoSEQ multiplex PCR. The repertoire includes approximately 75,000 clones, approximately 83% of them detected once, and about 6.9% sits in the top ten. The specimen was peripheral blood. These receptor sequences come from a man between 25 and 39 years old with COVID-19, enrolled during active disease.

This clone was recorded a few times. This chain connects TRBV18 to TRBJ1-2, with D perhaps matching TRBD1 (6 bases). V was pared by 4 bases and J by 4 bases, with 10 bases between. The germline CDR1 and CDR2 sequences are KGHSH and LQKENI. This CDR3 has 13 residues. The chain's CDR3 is CASSLRDIYGYTF. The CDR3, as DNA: TGTGCCAGCTCACTCCGGGACATCTATGGCTACACCTTC.

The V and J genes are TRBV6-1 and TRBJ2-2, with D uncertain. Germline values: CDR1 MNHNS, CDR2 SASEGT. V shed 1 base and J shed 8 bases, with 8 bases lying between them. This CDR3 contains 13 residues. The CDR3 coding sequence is TGTGCCAGCAGTGAAGATTCGGGTGGGGAGCTGTTTTTT. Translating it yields CASSEDSGGELFF.

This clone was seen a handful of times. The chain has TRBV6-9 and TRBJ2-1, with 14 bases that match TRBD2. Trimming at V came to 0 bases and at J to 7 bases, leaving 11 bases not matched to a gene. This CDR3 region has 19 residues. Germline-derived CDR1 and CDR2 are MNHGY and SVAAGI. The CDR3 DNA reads TGTGCCAGCAGTTATTCGAAGGTTGGGACTAGCGGGAGTACGAATGAGCAGTTCTTC. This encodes CASSYSKVGTSGSTNEQFF.